The 7 T cell receptor beta chains below come from one sample, sequenced in a study of blood T cells in healthy people across ages. Next came a second PCR, run for roughly 6 to 11 cycles, which used a sample-barcoded 5' primer along with a J-beta primer mix. TCRdb redid the calling of the 5' RACE reads with MiXCR, one entry per CDR3 protein. Of roughly 1 million distinct CDR3 sequences detected, roughly a quarter appear once; the ten largest clones hold approximately 0.7%. The sample was also linked to a second study, of T cells of mothers and their children.

Sequenced material: blood. These receptors all come from a girl aged 2-10 years in good health.

The rearrangement joins TRBV5-1 to TRBJ2-5; TRBD1 matches 7 bases. Germline assignment: CDR1 SGHRS and CDR2 YFSETQ. The CDR3 has 15 residues. Trimming took 0 bases from V and 5 from J; bases not matched to a gene: 7. CDR3 sequence: CASSLEGDRAETQYF. The CDR3 DNA reads as TGCGCCAGCAGCTTGGAAGGAGACAGGGCTGAGACCCAGTACTTC. Variable domain in full (rest from reference TRBV5-1 and TRBJ2-5): KAGVTQTPRYLIKTRGQQVTLSCSPISGHRSVSWYQQTPGQGLQFLFEYFSETQRNKGNFPGRFSGRQFSNSRSEMNVSTLELGDSALYLCASSLEGDRAETQYFGPGTRLLVL.

This clonotype was counted only a few times. The genes are TRBV20-1 and TRBJ2-4; the match to TRBD2 covers 10 bases. J lost 6 bases, V lost 3 bases, and 11 bases had no gene match. CDR3 size: 16 residues. Germline V CDR1 and CDR2: DFQATT, SNEGSKA (reference sequence). The CDR3 nucleotides read TGCAGTGCTAGGTCCCCGCTAGCGGGAGATTTAAACATTCAGTACTTC. Translated, it gives CSARSPLAGDLNIQYF.

Many counts were recorded for this clonotype. The genes are TRBV27 and TRBJ2-3; the D gene is possibly TRBD1 (5 bases). CDR1 MNHEY and CDR2 SMNVEV come from the germline V gene (reference sequence). This CDR3 is built from 13 residues. Trimming shortened V by 2 bases and J by 4 bases, and 7 bases separated the two germline ends. The CDR3 here is CASSLLGADTQYF. CDR3 in DNA: TGTGCCAGCAGTTTACTAGGGGCAGATACGCAGTATTTT.

This clonotype showed up just a few times. The junction differs from germline at one of its ends, possibly a read error. The chain links TRBV6-6 to TRBJ1-1; TRBD1 might be the D (6 bases). The germline V gene encodes CDR1 MNHNY and CDR2 SVGAGI (reference sequence). The CDR3 runs 12 residues. The CDR3 bases are TGTGCCAGCAGTACAGGGAACCCTGAAGCTTTCTTT. As protein: CASSTGNPEAFF.

This clonotype was seen a few times. The chain has TRBV29-1 and TRBJ2-5; D might be TRBD1 (6 bases). Germline V CDR1 and CDR2: SQVTM, ANQGSEA. V was trimmed by 6 bases and J by 7 bases, leaving 15 bases between them. The CDR3 is made up of 12 amino acids. The CDR3 here is CSVGRQDGTQYF. As DNA, the CDR3 is TGCAGCGTGGGGAGACAGGACGGGACCCAGTACTTC.

This sequence joins TRBV12-5 and TRBJ2-5; 7 bases agree with TRBD2. The last part of the DNA fits TRBJ2-1 better; the J call may be wrong. The CDR3 consists of 17 residues. Germline CDR1 reads LGHNT; CDR2 reads FRNRAP. Here the CDR3 reads CASGLAVLSGRGDEQFF. CDR3 nucleotide sequence: TGTGCTAGTGGTTTGGCCGTTCTTAGCGGGCGAGGCGATGAGCAGTTCTTC.

This clonotype was seen a few times. The rearrangement links TRBV19 to TRBJ1-2, with 7 bases that match TRBD1. The CDR3 has 15 amino acids. The J segment lost 3 bases and the V segment lost 6 bases, leaving 10 bases of the junction unmatched. The germline V gene encodes CDR1 LNHDA and CDR2 SQIVND (reference sequence). The CDR3 bases are TGTGCCAGTAGCACAAGCTCCCAGGGGGACTATGGCTACACCTTC. Translated, it gives CASSTSSQGDYGYTF.